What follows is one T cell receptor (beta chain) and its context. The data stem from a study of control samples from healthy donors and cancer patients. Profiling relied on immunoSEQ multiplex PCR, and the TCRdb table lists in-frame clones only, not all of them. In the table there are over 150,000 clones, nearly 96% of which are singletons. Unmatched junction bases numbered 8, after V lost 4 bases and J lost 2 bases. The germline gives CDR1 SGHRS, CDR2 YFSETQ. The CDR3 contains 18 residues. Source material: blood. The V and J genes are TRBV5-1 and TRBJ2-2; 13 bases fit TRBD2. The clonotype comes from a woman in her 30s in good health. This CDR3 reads CASSPGLAGVLNTGELFF. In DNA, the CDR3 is TGCGCCAGCAGCCCCGGACTAGCGGGAGTGCTAAACACCGGGGAGCTGTTTTTT.